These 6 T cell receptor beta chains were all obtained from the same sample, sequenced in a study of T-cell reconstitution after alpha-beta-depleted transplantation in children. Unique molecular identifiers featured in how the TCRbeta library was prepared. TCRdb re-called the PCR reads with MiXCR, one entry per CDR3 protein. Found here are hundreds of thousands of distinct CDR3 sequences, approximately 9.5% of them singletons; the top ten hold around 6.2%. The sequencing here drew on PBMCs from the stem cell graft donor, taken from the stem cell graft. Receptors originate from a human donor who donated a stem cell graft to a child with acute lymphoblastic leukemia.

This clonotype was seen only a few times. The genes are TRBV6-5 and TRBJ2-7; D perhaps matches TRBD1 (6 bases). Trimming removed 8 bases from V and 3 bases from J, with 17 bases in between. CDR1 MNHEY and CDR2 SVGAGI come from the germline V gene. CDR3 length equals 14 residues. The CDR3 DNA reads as TGTGCCAGCCGGGACACCAATATGAACTACGAGCAGTACTTC. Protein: CASRDTNMNYEQYF.

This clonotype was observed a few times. For the CDR3, the DNA is TGTGCCAGCAGCAACTTCGGGGGGGATCAGCCCCAGCATTTT. This sequence encodes CASSNFGGDQPQHF. The chain has TRBV7-9 and TRBJ1-5; D is possibly TRBD1 (5 bases). The CDR3 is 14 residues long. In germline, CDR1 is SEHNR, CDR2 FQNEAQ (reference sequence). V was trimmed by 5 bases and J by 5 bases, leaving 13 bases between them.

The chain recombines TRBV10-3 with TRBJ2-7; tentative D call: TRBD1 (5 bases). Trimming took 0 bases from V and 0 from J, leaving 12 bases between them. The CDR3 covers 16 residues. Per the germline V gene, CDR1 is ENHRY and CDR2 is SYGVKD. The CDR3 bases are TGTGCCATCAGTGAGTCGACTGGCAGGGTCTCCTACGAGCAGTACTTC. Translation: CAISESTGRVSYEQYF.

The CDR3 DNA follows: TGCGCCAGCAGCCTCCGGGCAGGGTTTGACATTCAGTACTTC. Its translation: CASSLRAGFDIQYF. The chain is built from TRBV5-1 and TRBJ2-4, with a possible D match to TRBD1 (5 bases). Deletions cut 4 bases from V and 8 bases from J, with 16 bases between. The CDR3 has 14 amino acids. Germline CDR1 is SGHRS and CDR2 is YFSETQ.

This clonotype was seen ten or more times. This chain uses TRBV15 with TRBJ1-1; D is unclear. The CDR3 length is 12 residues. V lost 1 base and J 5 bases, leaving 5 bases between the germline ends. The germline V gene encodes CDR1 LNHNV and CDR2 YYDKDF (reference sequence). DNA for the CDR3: TGTGCCACCAGCAGAGCGGGGACTGAAGCTTTCTTT. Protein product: CATSRAGTEAFF.

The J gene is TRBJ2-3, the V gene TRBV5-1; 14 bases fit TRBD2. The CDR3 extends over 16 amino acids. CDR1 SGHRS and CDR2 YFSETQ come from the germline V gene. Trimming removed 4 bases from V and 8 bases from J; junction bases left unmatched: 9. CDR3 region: CASSPPGLAGVGTQYF. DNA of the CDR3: TGCGCCAGCAGCCCACCGGGACTAGCGGGAGTGGGTACGCAGTATTTT.